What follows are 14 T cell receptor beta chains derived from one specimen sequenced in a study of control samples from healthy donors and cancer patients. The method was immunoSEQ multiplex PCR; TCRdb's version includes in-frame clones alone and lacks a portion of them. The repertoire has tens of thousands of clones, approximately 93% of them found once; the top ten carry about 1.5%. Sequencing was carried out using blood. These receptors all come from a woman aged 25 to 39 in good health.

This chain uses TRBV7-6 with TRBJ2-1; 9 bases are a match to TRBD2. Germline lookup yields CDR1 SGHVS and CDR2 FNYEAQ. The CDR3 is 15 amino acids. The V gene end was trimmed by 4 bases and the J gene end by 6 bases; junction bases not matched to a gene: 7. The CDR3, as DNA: TGTGCCAGCAGCTCCCCGGGACTAGCCGGCAATGAGCAGTTCTTC. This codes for CASSSPGLAGNEQFF.

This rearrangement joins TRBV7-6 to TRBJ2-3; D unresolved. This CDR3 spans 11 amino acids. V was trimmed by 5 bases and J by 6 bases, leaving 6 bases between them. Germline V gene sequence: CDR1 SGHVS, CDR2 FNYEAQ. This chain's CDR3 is CASSTSDTQYF. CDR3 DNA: TGTGCCAGCAGCACCTCGGATACGCAGTATTTT.

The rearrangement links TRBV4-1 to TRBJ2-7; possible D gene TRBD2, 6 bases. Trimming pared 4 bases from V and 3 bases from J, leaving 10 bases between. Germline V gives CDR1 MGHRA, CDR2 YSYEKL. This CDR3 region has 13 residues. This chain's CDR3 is CASSPSGDYEQYF. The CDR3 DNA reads TGCGCCAGCAGCCCCTCGGGGGACTACGAGCAGTACTTC.

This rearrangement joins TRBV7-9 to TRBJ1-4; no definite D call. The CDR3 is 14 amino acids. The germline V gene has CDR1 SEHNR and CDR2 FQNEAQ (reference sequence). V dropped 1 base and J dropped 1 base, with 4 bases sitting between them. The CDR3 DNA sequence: TGTGCCAGCAGCTTAGGAGTAACTAATGAAAAACTGTTTTTT. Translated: CASSLGVTNEKLFF.

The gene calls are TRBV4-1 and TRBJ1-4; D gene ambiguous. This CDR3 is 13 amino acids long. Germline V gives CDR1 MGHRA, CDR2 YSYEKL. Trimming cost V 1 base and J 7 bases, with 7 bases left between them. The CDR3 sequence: CASSQVLGEKLFF. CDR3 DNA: TGCGCCAGCAGCCAAGTCTTGGGTGAAAAACTGTTTTTT.

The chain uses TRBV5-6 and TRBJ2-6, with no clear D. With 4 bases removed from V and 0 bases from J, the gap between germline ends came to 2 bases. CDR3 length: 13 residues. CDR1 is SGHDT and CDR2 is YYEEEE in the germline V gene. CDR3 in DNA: TGTGCCAGCAGCCTCTCTGGGGCCAACGTCCTGACTTTC. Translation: CASSLSGANVLTF.

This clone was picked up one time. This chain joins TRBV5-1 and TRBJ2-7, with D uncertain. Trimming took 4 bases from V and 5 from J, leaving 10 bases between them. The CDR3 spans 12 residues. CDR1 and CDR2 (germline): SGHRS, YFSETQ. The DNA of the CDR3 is TGCGCCAGCAGCCGACGGTACAACGAGCAGTACTTC. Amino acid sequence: CASSRRYNEQYF.

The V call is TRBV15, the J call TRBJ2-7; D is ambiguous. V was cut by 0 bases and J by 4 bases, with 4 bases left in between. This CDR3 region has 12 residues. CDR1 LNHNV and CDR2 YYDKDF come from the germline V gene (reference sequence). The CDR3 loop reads CATSRDGYEQYF. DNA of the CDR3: TGTGCCACCAGCAGAGATGGATACGAGCAGTACTTC.

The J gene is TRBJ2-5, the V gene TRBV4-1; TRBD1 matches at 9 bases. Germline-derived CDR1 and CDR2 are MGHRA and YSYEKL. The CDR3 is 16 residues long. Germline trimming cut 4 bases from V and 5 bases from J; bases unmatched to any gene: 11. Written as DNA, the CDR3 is TGCGCCAGCAGCCTTACAATAGGGACAGGGCTGGAGACCCAGTACTTC. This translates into CASSLTIGTGLETQYF.

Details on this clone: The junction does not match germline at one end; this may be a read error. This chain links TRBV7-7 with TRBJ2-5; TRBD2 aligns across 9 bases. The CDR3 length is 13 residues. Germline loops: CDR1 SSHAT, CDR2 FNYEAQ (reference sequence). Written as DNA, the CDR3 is TGTGCTAGCAGCGGGGGGTTCGGGGAGACCCAGTACTTC. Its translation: CASSGGFGETQYF.

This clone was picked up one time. CDR3 sequence: CASSLEAGFPREQYF. CDR3 nucleotides: TGTGCCAGCAGCTTGGAGGCAGGATTCCCTCGTGAGCAGTACTTC. The V gene is TRBV5-6, the J gene TRBJ2-7; D is undetermined. Germline CDR1 and CDR2: SGHDT and YYEEEE. V lost 0 bases to trimming and J lost 7 bases, with 17 bases between them. The CDR3 is made up of 15 amino acids. Full variable domain (rest looked up from reference TRBV5-6 and TRBJ2-7): DAGVTQSPTHLIKTRGQQVTLRCSPKSGHDTVSWYQQALGQGPQFIFQYYEEEERQRGNFPDRFSGHQFPNYSSELNVNALLLGDSALYLCASSLEAGFPREQYFGPGTRLTVT.

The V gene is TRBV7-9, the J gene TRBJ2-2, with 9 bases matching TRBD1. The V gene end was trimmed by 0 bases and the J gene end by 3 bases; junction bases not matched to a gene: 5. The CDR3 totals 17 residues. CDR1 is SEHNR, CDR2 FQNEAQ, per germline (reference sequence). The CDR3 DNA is TGTGCCAGCAGCTTAGCAGGACAGGGGTTGGACACCGGGGAGCTGTTTTTT. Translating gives CASSLAGQGLDTGELFF.

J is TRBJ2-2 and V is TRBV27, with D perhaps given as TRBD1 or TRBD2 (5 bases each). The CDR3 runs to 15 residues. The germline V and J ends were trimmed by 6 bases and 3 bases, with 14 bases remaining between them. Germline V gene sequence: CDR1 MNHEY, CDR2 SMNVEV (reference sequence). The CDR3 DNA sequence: TGTGCCAGCAGCAGCCGGGGACGCGACACCGGGGAGCTGTTTTTT. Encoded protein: CASSSRGRDTGELFF.

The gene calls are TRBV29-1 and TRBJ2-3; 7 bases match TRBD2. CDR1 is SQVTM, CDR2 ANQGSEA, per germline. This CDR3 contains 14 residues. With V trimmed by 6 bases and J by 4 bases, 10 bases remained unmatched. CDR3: CSVDRGGGADTQYF. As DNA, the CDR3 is TGCAGCGTGGACCGCGGGGGTGGGGCAGATACGCAGTATTTT.